This is a list of T cell receptor beta chains from one sample in a study of OX40 agonist ivuxolimab in advanced cancers. The table came from immunoSEQ multiplex PCR; TCRdb's copy has only in-frame clones and leaves some out. Found here are over 30,000 clones, roughly 80% of them singletons; the top ten hold approximately 12%. The sample here was CD4+ or CD8+ T cells sorted from blood, taken in a trial of the OX40 agonist ivuxolimab. The receptors derive from an adult with an advanced solid tumor such as melanoma, head and neck, liver or kidney cancer. The CDR3 runs from the conserved cysteine through the conserved F or W. The D gene is left open where the match is weak. Clone sizes are given selectively: once, few, many, or a class where the clone is expanded.

-	TRBV19	15	TRBJ1-1	TRBD1	CASETGAASNTEAFF	TGTGCCAGTGAAACAGGGGCCGCCTCCAACACTGAAGCTTTCTTT
few	TRBV7-9	14	TRBJ1-6	-	CASSLGSDNSPLHF	TGTGCCAGCAGCTTAGGGAGCGATAATTCACCCCTCCACTTT
once	TRBV29-1	15	TRBJ2-5	-	CSVGGASGGQETQYF	TGCAGCGTTGGGGGGGCTAGCGGAGGCCAAGAGACCCAGTACTTC
once	TRBV7-8	16	TRBJ1-5	-	CASSLENSFSNQPQHF	TGTGCCAGCAGCTTAGAAAACAGTTTTAGCAATCAGCCCCAGCATTTT
-	TRBV30	12	TRBJ2-7	TRBD1	CAWSRTGGPLYF	TGTGCCTGGAGTAGGACAGGGGGCCCCCTGTACTTC
-	TRBV19	14	TRBJ2-3	TRBD1	CASIPGTDTDTQYF	TGTGCCAGTATCCCCGGGACAGACACAGATACGCAGTATTTT
-	TRBV5-4	11	TRBJ1-2	-	CASSFKIGYTF	TGTGCCAGCAGCTTTAAGATTGGCTACACCTTC
-	TRBV9	16	TRBJ2-3	TRBD2	CASSPLPAGGRDTQYF	TGTGCCAGCAGCCCACTGCCAGCGGGGGGAAGGGATACGCAGTATTTT
-	TRBV21-1	15	TRBJ1-1	-	CASSRGGSMNTEAFF	TGTGCCAGCAGCAGAGGGGGGTCCATGAACACTGAAGCTTTCTTT
-	TRBV2	16	TRBJ2-1	-	CASSEGLGGTYNEQFF	TGTGCCAGCAGTGAAGGCCTAGGAGGGACCTACAATGAGCAGTTCTTC
-	TRBV4-2	13	TRBJ1-2	TRBD1	CASSSGQGRSYTF	TGTGCCAGCAGCAGCGGACAGGGCAGGAGCTACACCTTC
few	TRBV7-2	15	TRBJ2-7	TRBD2	CASSFTGTSGYEQYF	TGTGCCAGCAGCTTCACCGGGACTAGCGGATACGAGCAGTACTTC
-	TRBV28	15	TRBJ2-7	TRBD1	CASSFFVTGIYEQYF	TGTGCCAGCAGTTTCTTCGTGACAGGGATCTACGAGCAGTACTTC
-	TRBV7-3	18	TRBJ2-3	-	CASSLNPTLAGAGDTQYF	TGTGCCAGCAGCTTAAACCCTACCCTTGCGGGGGCGGGGGATACGCAGTATTTT
-	TRBV5-1	15	TRBJ2-2	-	CASSLDHRGTGELFF	TGCGCCAGCAGCTTGGACCATCGGGGCACCGGGGAGCTGTTTTTT
-	TRBV2	14	TRBJ2-5	-	CASNTDSVQETQYF	TGTGCCAGCAACACGGACAGTGTACAAGAGACCCAGTACTTC
medium-sized	TRBV30	13	TRBJ1-1	-	CAWSVAGGTEAFF	TGTGCCTGGAGTGTGGCGGGGGGCACTGAAGCTTTCTTT
-	TRBV4-1	13	TRBJ1-1	-	CASGQNRNTEAFF	TGCGCCAGCGGACAGAACAGGAACACTGAAGCTTTCTTT
-	TRBV2	12	TRBJ1-1	-	CASSWTGTEAFF	TGTGCCAGCAGTTGGACTGGTACTGAAGCTTTCTTT
-	TRBV19	15	TRBJ2-7	TRBD1	CASSIDSGTVYEQYF	TGTGCCAGTAGTATAGATTCAGGGACAGTCTACGAGCAGTACTTC
-	TRBV7-6	13	TRBJ2-2	-	CASSLVLAGELFF	TGTGCCAGCAGCTTAGTTTTGGCCGGGGAGCTGTTTTTT
-	TRBV28	13	TRBJ2-7	-	CASSFARGYEQYF	TGTGCCAGCAGTTTCGCCAGGGGATACGAGCAGTACTTC
-	TRBV11-2	14	TRBJ1-3	-	CASSLEAGVHTIYF	TGTGCCAGCAGCTTAGAGGCAGGGGTTCACACCATATATTTT
-	TRBV28	15	TRBJ1-1	-	CASSFLDSTNTEAFF	TGTGCCAGCAGTTTTCTAGACAGTACCAACACTGAAGCTTTCTTT
-	TRBV6-5	15	TRBJ1-3	-	CASSPDRFSGNTIYF	TGTGCCAGCAGCCCCGACAGGTTCTCTGGAAACACCATATATTTT
-	TRBV11-3	14	TRBJ1-1	-	CASSFPGTVGEAFF	TGTGCCAGCAGCTTCCCCGGGACGGTCGGTGAAGCTTTCTTT
-	TRBV30	12	TRBJ1-2	-	CAERAFNYGYTF	TGTGCCGAACGGGCCTTTAACTATGGCTACACCTTC
-	TRBV9	15	TRBJ2-4	-	CASSDWGGTFGIQYF	TGTGCCAGCAGCGACTGGGGGGGCACCTTCGGGATTCAGTACTTC
-	TRBV28	13	TRBJ1-2	-	CASSSSNPYGYTF	TGTGCCAGCAGCTCGTCCAATCCATATGGCTACACCTTC
-	TRBV5-1	13	TRBJ1-2	-	CASSISNNYGYTF	TGCGCCAGCAGCATCAGCAACAACTATGGCTACACCTTC
-	TRBV29-1	10	TRBJ1-1	-	CSVKTTEAFF	TGCAGCGTCAAGACAACAGAAGCTTTCTTT
-	TRBV5-4	14	TRBJ1-2	TRBD1	CASSTRDRTYGYTF	TGTGCCAGCTCGACCCGGGACAGGACCTATGGCTACACCTTC
-	TRBV5-1	16	TRBJ2-7	-	CASSLEGRPPSGEQYF	TGCGCCAGCAGCTTGGAGGGCAGGCCTCCTTCGGGGGAGCAGTACTTC
-	TRBV11-3	20	TRBJ2-3	TRBD2	CASSPAGTSGDLFRTDTQYF	TGTGCCAGCAGCCCGGCCGGGACTAGCGGGGATCTCTTTAGGACAGATACGCAGTATTTT
-	TRBV7-6	15	TRBJ1-1	-	CASSLGVGGVTEAFF	TGTGCCAGCAGCTTAGGGGTGGGCGGGGTCACTGAAGCTTTCTTT
once	TRBV9	13	TRBJ2-7	-	CASSVGWGYEQYF	TGTGCCAGCAGCGTAGGGTGGGGCTACGAGCAGTACTTC
-	TRBV18	13	TRBJ1-2	-	CASSVGPDYGYTF	TGTGCCAGCTCCGTGGGGCCCGACTATGGCTACACCTTC
-	TRBV6-5	15	TRBJ2-2	-	CASSPPTVYTGELFF	TGTGCCAGCAGCCCCCCGACGGTTTACACCGGGGAGCTGTTTTTT
-	TRBV10-3	13	TRBJ2-7	TRBD2	CAIAGGGRGEQYF	TGTGCCATCGCGGGAGGGGGGCGAGGCGAGCAGTACTTC